What follows are 4 T cell receptor beta chains derived from one specimen sequenced in a study of blood T cell repertoires in COVID-19. Only in-frame clones appear in the TCRdb table, and some are missing; sequencing was by immunoSEQ multiplex PCR. The sample lists around 58,000 clones, approximately 82% occurring once. Material for sequencing was peripheral blood. These receptor sequences come from a human donor in a cohort sampled during active COVID-19.

This clone was seen more than once but under ten times. This chain connects TRBV30 to TRBJ2-1; 7 nucleotides agree with TRBD2. The CDR3 is 14 amino acids. The germline V gene encodes CDR1 GTSNPN and CDR2 SVGIG (reference sequence). The V gene end was trimmed by 4 bases and the J gene end by 4 bases; junction bases not matched to a gene: 7. The DNA for the CDR3 is TGTGCCTGGACCGCGGGGAGGGTATACAATGAGCAGTTCTTC. It translates to CAWTAGRVYNEQFF.

The chain has TRBV7-9 and TRBJ2-2, with 7 bases aligning to TRBD1. V lost 4 bases and J lost 4; bases outside the gene matches: 6. This CDR3 is 15 amino acids long. Germline CDR1 and CDR2: SEHNR and FQNEAQ (reference sequence). DNA for the CDR3: TGTGCCAGCAGCTCTCCGGGACAGCCCACCGGGGAGCTGTTTTTT. Translation gives CASSSPGQPTGELFF.

The chain is built from TRBV28 and TRBJ1-1; D is possibly TRBD1 (6 bases). Trimming took off 3 bases at V and 5 bases at J, with 16 bases between the two ends. The CDR3 covers 15 residues. Germline-derived CDR1 and CDR2 are MDHEN and SYDVKM. The CDR3 here is CASSLGGGVGTEAFF. The CDR3 region has the DNA TGTGCCAGCAGTTTGGGGGGGGGCGTTGGTACTGAAGCTTTCTTT.

The CDR3 bases are TGTGCCAGCACGCTGGGCGGGGGAGATACGCAGTATTTT. Its protein is CASTLGGGDTQYF. V gene TRBV2 combines with J gene TRBJ2-3; the match to TRBD2 covers 7 bases. The V and J ends lost 7 bases and 5 bases, in that order; junction bases with no gene match: 6. Germline CDR1 is SNHLY and CDR2 is FYNNEI. CDR3 size: 13 residues.